This T cell receptor beta chain was found in a study of T cells in Graves' hyperthyroidism and ophthalmopathy. Graves' hyperthyroidism without ophthalmopathy progression within 18 months was termed stable. This sample holds PBMCs from around 9.9 ml fresh peripheral blood. TCR beta CDR3 sequences were amplified from RNA transcripts. During a first-round RT-PCR of the TCR CDR3, the HTBI primer set was used. MiXCR was run by TCRdb on the multiplex PCR reads, yielding one entry per CDR3 protein. The profile shows 300,000 to 400,000 distinct CDR3 sequences, around 13% of them singletons. The CDR3 is made up of 15 amino acids. CDR1 MGHRA and CDR2 YSYEKL come from the germline V gene. V lost 4 bases and J lost 2, with 15 bases in between. This clonotype was seen repeatedly, ten times or more.

The specimen was blood. The TCR originated in a woman between 18 and 29 years old with Graves' hyperthyroidism. The chain couples TRBV4-1 to TRBJ2-7; D is possibly TRBD1 (6 bases). CDR3 DNA: TGCGCCAGCAGCCCCGACGTACAGGGACCCTACGAGCAGTACTTC. This codes for CASSPDVQGPYEQYF.